The clone carrying this TCR beta chain was seen only a few times. Its matching antigen is unknown. These data belong to a study of T-cell memory formation after mild COVID-19. Study as a whole: The TCR clusters were mostly specific to one donor. Study-wide results and limits: Most CD4+ clones that shrank were in CM and EM, while CD8+ ones turned up in EMRA. In pre-infection memory, a portion of responding clones appeared, which suggested that cross-reactive memory joined.

The CDR3 totals 17 residues. Deletions cut 3 bases from V and 0 bases from J, with 12 bases between. The germline V gene encodes CDR1 SEHNR and CDR2 FQNEAQ (reference sequence). A 5'RACE reaction primed in the constant segment made cDNA libraries of TCR alpha and TCR beta, and these carried sample barcodes and UMIs. Each CDR3 protein gets one entry after TCRdb re-called the 5' RACE reads with MiXCR. The data contain about 180,000 distinct CDR3 sequences, approximately 17% of them singletons. The TCR originated in a man younger than 35 who had mild COVID-19 (a few samples of this study predate the infection). Cell type and time point are not known. The chain has TRBV7-9 and TRBJ1-6; possibly TRBD1 for D (5 bases). Sequences were obtained from PBMCs or a T cell subset sorted from them (not recorded which). The CDR3: CASSLLYRSSYNSPLHF. In DNA form, the CDR3 reads TGTGCCAGCAGCTTGCTATACAGGAGCTCCTATAATTCACCCCTCCACTTT.